The clone carrying this T cell receptor beta chain has more than one count but fewer than ten. The antigen is not known. Amplification yielded TCR beta CDR3 regions, with RNA transcripts as the source. The HTBI primer set was used in a first-round RT-PCR of the TCR CDR3. TCRdb passed the multiplex PCR reads through MiXCR, listing each CDR3 protein once. This sample carries approximately 400,000 distinct CDR3 sequences, 15% to 20% of them seen once, and the ten largest clones take 40% to 45%. This sample was taken from a study of T cells in Graves' hyperthyroidism and ophthalmopathy. CDR3 length equals 14 residues. Germline CDR1 reads DFQATT; CDR2 reads SNEGSKA (reference sequence). The V and J ends lost 3 bases and 1 base respectively, with 10 bases between them. The study's findings and limits: Patients with ophthalmopathy were separated from those with stable hyperthyroidism by a 13 V-J model.

The diagnostic basis comprised clinical symptoms, serum thyroxine and TRAb, thyroid ultrasound and orbital computed tomography. This clonotype originated in a man younger than 35 with Graves' ophthalmopathy. The sequencing sample was made of blood. This rearrangement joins TRBV20-1 to TRBJ2-1, with a tentative D call TRBD1 (5 bases). CDR3 region: CSARVRGSYNEQFF. In nucleotides, the CDR3 is TGCAGTGCTAGGGTAAGGGGATCCTACAATGAGCAGTTCTTC.